This TCR beta chain was sequenced in a study of CD8 T cells in ankylosing spondylitis (dated by TCRdb to the late 2010s). In terms of the full investigation: The study set out to find disease-linked TCR variants by profiling T cell receptor beta repertoires in ankylosing spondylitis patients and healthy donors. The full study cohort was made up of over 20 ankylosing spondylitis patients and 108 healthy donors. Peripheral blood was sampled, and synovial fluid was also collected from ankylosing spondylitis patients.

Per the germline V gene, MNHNS is the CDR1 and SASEGT is the CDR2. There are 15 amino acids in the CDR3, from cysteine to phenylalanine inclusive. The sequence is cut down to CDR3 DNA, 45 bases in frame from base 1. Trimming leaves V shorter by 2 bases and J shorter by 5 bases, with the junction holding 6 bases beyond the gene matches. Regarding this clonotype: What antigen it recognizes has not been identified. No base quality values were provided; no much bigger clone lies one nucleotide off.

General findings and caveats noted by the study authors: Some of the motif variants had been reported before in the synovial fluid and blood of reactive arthritis patients, a finding that suggests common disease-initiation mechanisms. The disease-linked clones had a CD8+ phenotype and were found at relatively low frequencies in peripheral blood. The disease-linked clones were reported to be significantly enriched in matched synovial fluid samples from ankylosing spondylitis patients. A TCR beta motif made up of several highly homologous amino acid variants appeared to be characteristic of blood from ankylosing spondylitis patients.

The listed sequencing device is Illumina HiSeq 2500. TCR beta libraries were prepared by quantitative 5'-RACE with molecular barcodes. As for the original processing: To identify disease-linked TCR variants, a new computational method was used, one built on a probabilistic model of VDJ rearrangement. TCRdb applied fastp at Q25 and MiXCR to the public reads, then kept only in-frame beta chains. Every CDR3 protein is listed once, alongside the most common genes and DNA of its rows. TCRdb, rather than the study authors, made the V and J calls. Here the sample has more than 100,000 distinct CDR3 sequences; 15% to 20% occur a single time. 33% of the sample is in the top ten clones.

The receptor was isolated from a male donor with ankylosing spondylitis. The sequenced sample consisted of blood, either unsorted or a sorted T cell fraction (not recorded which). The chain is made from TRBV6-1 and TRBJ2-5; TRBD1 matches 9 bases in the middle. This receptor carries the CDR3 CASSEQGQGSETQYF. In nucleotide form, the sequence is TGTGCCAGCAGTGAACAGGGACAGGGCAGCGAGACCCAGTACTTC.